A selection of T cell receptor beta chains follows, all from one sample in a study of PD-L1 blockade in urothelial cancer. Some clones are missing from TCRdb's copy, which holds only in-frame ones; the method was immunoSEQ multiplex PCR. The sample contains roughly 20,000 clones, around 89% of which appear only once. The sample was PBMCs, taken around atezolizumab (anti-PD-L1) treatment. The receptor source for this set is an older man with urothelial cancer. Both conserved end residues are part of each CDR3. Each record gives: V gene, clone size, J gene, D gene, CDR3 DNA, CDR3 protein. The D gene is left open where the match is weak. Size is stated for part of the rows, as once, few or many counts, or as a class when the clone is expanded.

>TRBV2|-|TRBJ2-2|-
TGTGCCAGCAAGACCGGGGGGAACACCGGGGAGCTGTTTTTT
CASKTGGNTGELFF
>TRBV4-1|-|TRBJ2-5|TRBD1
TGCGCCAGCAGAGTGACAGGGGGCCTTGAGACCCAGTACTTC
CASRVTGGLETQYF
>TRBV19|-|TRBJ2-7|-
TGTGCCAGTAGTATAAGGCGGGGCCCACACGAGCAGTACTTC
CASSIRRGPHEQYF
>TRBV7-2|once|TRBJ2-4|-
TGTGCCAGCAGCTTAGGTTGGCTCATTCAGTACTTC
CASSLGWLIQYF
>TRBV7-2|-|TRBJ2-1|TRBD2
TGTGCCAGCAGCTCCCATCAACCTAGCGGGGGGGCCTACAATGAGCAGTTCTTC
CASSSHQPSGGAYNEQFF
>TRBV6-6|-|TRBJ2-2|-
TGTGCCAGCAGTCCACAGGGAAGTGCCACCGGGGAGCTGTTTTTT
CASSPQGSATGELFF
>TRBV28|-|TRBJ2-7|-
TGTGCCAGCAGTTTAAAGGTTCCAGGGGCCTACGAGCAGTACTTC
CASSLKVPGAYEQYF
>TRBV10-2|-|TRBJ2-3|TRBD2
TGCGCCAGCAGAATAGCGGGGGGGACTGCCGATACGCAGTATTTT
CASRIAGGTADTQYF
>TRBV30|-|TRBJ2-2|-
TGTGCCTGGAGTGTACTAGGGGGATGGACCGGGGAGCTGTTTTTT
CAWSVLGGWTGELFF
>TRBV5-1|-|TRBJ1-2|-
TGCGCCAGCAGCCTCGAACCGACAGACTATGGCTACACCTTC
CASSLEPTDYGYTF
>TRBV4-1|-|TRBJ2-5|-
TGCGCCAGCAGCCTTTCAGGGGGGAAAGAGACCCAGTACTTC
CASSLSGGKETQYF
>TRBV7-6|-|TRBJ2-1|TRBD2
TGTGCCAGCAGCCCCAGTCCTTCCGGGACTAGCGGGGGGGAATATGAGCAGTTCTTC
CASSPSPSGTSGGEYEQFF
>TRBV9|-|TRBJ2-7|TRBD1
TGTGCCAGCAGCCGGATATCAGGACAGGGGCTTTACGAGCAGTACTTC
CASSRISGQGLYEQYF
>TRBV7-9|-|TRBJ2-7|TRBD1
TGTGCCAGCACCCTGGGACAGTCCTACGAGCAGTACTTC
CASTLGQSYEQYF
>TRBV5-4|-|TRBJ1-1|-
TGTGCCAGCAGCGCTCCCGCGGTGGTTGAAGCTTTCTTT
CASSAPAVVEAFF
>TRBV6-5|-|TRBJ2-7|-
TGTGCCATTCCCCATGCCCTAACGGGAGAGCAGTACTTC
CAIPHALTGEQYF
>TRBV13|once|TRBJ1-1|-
TGTGCCAGCAGACCAGGGTTGGGTATTGAAGCTTTCTTT
CASRPGLGIEAFF
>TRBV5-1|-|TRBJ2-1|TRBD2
TGCGCCAGCAGCCCCGGGACTAGCGGGGGGTTTGATTCCAATGAGCAGTTCTTC
CASSPGTSGGFDSNEQFF
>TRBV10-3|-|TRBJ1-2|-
TGTGCCATCAGTGACGCCGGGTACTATGGCTACACCTTC
CAISDAGYYGYTF
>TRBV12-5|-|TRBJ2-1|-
TGTGCTAGTGGAAGGAGCAGAACCGATGAGCAGTTCTTC
CASGRSRTDEQFF
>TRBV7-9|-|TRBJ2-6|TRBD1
TGTGCCAGCAGCTTAGGGACAGGATATGGCTCTGGGGCCAACGTCCTGACTTTC
CASSLGTGYGSGANVLTF
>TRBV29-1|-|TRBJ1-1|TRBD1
TGCAGCGGTACAGGGGCGTATGAAGCTTTCTTT
CSGTGAYEAFF
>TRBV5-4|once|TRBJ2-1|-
TGTGCCAGCAGTCTAACAGGGTGGAATGAGCAGTTCTTC
CASSLTGWNEQFF
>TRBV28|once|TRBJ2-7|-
TGTGCCAGCGGCAGGCGAGGGGAGCAGTACTTC
CASGRRGEQYF
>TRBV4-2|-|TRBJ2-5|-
TGTGCCAGCAGCCAAGACACCCGGGGAACCCAGTACTTC
CASSQDTRGTQYF
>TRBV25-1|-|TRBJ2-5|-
TGTGCCAGCAGTTGGACCGGCGGGGCCCAGTACTTC
CASSWTGGAQYF
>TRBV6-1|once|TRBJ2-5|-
TGTGCCAGCAGAGGGTGGGGGGAAGAGACCCAGTACTTC
CASRGWGEETQYF
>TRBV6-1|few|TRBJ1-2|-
TGTGCCCGCGCCAGGGGCTATGGCTACACCTTC
CARARGYGYTF
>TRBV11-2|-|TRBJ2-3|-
TGTGCCAGCAGCTTGAGTCATACGCAGTATTTT
CASSLSHTQYF
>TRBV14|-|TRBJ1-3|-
TGTGCCAGCAGCCAAGTCATGCGACTGAGAAACACCATATATTTT
CASSQVMRLRNTIYF
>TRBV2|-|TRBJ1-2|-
TGTGCCAGCAGTGTCTTCGGGGAGGGCTACACCTTC
CASSVFGEGYTF
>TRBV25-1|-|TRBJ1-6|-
TGTGCCAGCAATTTAGGGAGCTCCTATAATTCACCCCTCCACTTT
CASNLGSSYNSPLHF
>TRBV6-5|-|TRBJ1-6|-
TGTGCCAGCAGTTACTCCGGGGTATTGGATTCACCCCTCCACTTT
CASSYSGVLDSPLHF
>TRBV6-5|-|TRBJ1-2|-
TGTGCCAGCAGTTACTCGAGGCCCCTTGCGTGGACCTTC
CASSYSRPLAWTF
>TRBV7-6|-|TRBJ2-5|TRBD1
TGTGCCAGCAGCCAGCTCCTTCAGGGGGTCCAGTACTTC
CASSQLLQGVQYF
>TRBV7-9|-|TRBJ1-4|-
TGTGCCAGCAGCAGGCAGGGTTTGTCAACTAATGAAAAACTGTTTTTT
CASSRQGLSTNEKLFF
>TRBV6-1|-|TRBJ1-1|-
TGTGCCAGCAGTGAAAGGCCCCCGGGAATGAACACTGAAGCTTTCTTT
CASSERPPGMNTEAFF
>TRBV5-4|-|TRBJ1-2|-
TGTGCCAGCAGTCGTGTATCGGACTATGGCTACACCTTC
CASSRVSDYGYTF
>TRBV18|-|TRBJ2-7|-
TGTGCCAGCTCGAACACCGTAGATACGAGGGAGTACTTC
CASSNTVDTREYF
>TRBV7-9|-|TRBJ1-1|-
TGTGCCAGCAAGGAGGGGCTAGAAGCTTTCTTT
CASKEGLEAFF
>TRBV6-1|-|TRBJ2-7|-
TGTGCCAGCAGGACATACGAAAACGAGCAGTACTTC
CASRTYENEQYF
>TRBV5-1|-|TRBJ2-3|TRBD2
TGCGCCAGCAGCGGCGGGACTAGCGGGTCAGATACGCAGTATTTT
CASSGGTSGSDTQYF
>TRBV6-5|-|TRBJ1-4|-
TGTGCCAGCAGTCAAATTAATGAAAAACTGTTTTTT
CASSQINEKLFF
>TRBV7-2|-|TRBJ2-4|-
TGTGCCAGCAGCTTAGGATTGAGCCCCTTGGCCAAAAACATTCAGTACTTC
CASSLGLSPLAKNIQYF
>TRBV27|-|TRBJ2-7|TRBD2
TGTGCCAGCAGAGGACTAGCGGGAACCTACGAGCAGTACTTC
CASRGLAGTYEQYF
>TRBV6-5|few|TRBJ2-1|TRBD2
TGTGCCAGCAAGGGACTAGCGGGGCAGACGGATGAGCAGTTCTTC
CASKGLAGQTDEQFF
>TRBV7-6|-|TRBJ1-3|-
TGTGCCAGCAGGTCAGGGGCGGGTGGAAACACCATATATTTT
CASRSGAGGNTIYF
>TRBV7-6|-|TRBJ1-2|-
TGTGCCACCGGGGGGGTGTATGATGGCTACACCTTC
CATGGVYDGYTF
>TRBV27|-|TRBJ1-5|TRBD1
TGTGCCAGCAGTTTATGGGGACCGGGACAGGGGTATCAGCCCCAGCATTTT
CASSLWGPGQGYQPQHF
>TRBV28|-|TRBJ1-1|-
TGTGCCAGCACGTTAATCCCGAACACTGAAGCTTTCTTT
CASTLIPNTEAFF
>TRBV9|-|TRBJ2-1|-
TGTGCCAGCAGCGTAGTCGGGGGCTCCTACAATGAGCAGTTCTTC
CASSVVGGSYNEQFF
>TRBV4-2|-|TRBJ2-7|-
TGTGCCAGCAGCCAATTAATAACACCCCGATCCTACGAGCAGTACTTC
CASSQLITPRSYEQYF
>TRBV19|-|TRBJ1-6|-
TGTGCCAGTAGTACCGGACTTCCTTATAATTCACCCCTCCACTTT
CASSTGLPYNSPLHF
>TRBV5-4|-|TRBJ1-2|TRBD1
TGTGCCAGCAGCTTGGGACAGGGACAAGATGGCTACACCTTC
CASSLGQGQDGYTF